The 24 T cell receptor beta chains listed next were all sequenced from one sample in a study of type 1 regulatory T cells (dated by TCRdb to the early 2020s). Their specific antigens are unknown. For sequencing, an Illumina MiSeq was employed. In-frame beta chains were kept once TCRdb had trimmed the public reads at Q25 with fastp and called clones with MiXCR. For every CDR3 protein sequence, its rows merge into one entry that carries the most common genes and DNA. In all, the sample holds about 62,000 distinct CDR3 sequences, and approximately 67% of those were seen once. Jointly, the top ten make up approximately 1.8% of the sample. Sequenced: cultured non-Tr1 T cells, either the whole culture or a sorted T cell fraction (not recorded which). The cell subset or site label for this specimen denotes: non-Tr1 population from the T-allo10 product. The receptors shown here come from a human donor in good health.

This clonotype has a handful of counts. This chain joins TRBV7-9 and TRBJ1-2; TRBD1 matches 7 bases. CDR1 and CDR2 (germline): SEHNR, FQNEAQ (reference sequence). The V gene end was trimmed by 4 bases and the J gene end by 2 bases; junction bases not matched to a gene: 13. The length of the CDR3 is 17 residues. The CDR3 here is CASSSKDRAGLNYGYTF. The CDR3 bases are TGTGCCAGCAGCTCTAAAGACAGGGCCGGCCTAAACTATGGCTACACCTTC.

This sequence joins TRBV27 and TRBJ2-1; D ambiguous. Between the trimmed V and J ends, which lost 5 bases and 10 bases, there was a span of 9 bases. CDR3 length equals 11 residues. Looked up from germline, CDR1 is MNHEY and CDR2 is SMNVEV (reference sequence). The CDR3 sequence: CASSTLQEQFF. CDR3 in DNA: TGTGCCAGCAGTACCCTCCAAGAGCAGTTCTTC.

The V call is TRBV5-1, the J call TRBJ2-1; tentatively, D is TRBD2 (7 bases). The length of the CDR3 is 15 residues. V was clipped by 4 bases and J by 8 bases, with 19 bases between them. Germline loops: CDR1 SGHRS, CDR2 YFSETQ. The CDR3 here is CASSHSGAGEHEQFF. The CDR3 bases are TGCGCCAGCAGCCACTCAGGGGCGGGAGAGCATGAGCAGTTCTTC.

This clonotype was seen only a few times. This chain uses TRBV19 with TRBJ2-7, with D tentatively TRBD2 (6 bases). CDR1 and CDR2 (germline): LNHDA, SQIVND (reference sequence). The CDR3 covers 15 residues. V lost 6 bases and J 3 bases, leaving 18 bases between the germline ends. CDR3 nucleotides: TGTGCCAGTAGGACGGGGCACGGCGGGGTCTACGAGCAGTACTTC. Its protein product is CASRTGHGGVYEQYF.

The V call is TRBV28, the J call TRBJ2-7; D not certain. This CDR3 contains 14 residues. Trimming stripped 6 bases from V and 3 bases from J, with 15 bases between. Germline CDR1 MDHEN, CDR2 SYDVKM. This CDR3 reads CASSRGGWVYEQYF. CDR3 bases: TGTGCCAGCAGCCGCGGCGGTTGGGTCTACGAGCAGTACTTC.

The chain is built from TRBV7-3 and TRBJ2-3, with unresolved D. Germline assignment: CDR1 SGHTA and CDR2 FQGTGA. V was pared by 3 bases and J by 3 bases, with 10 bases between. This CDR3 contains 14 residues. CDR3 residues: CASSFFVRTDTQYF. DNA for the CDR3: TGTGCCAGCAGCTTTTTTGTAAGGACAGATACGCAGTATTTT.

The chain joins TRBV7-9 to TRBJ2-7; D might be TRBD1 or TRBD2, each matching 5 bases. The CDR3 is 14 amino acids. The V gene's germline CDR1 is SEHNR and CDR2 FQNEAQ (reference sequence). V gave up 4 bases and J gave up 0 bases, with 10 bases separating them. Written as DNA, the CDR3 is TGTGCCAGCAGCTCGGGGACGGGCTCCTACGAGCAGTACTTC. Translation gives CASSSGTGSYEQYF.

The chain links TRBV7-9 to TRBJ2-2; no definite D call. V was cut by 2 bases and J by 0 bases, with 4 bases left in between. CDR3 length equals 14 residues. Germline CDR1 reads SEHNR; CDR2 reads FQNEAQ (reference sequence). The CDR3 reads CASSLSTNTGELFF. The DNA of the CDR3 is TGTGCCAGCAGCTTAAGTACGAACACCGGGGAGCTGTTTTTT. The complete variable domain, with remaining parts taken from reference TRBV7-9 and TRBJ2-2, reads DTGVSQNPRHKITKRGQNVTFRCDPISEHNRLYWYRQTLGQGPEFLTYFQNEAQLEKSRLLSDRFSAERPKGSFSTLEIQRTEQGDSAMYLCASSLSTNTGELFFGEGSRLTVL.

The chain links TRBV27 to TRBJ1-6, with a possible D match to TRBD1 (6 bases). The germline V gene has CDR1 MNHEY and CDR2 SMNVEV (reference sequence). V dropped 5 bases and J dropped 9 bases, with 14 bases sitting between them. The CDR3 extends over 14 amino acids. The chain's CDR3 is CASSNTGTRSPLHF. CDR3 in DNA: TGTGCCAGCAGTAATACAGGGACACGTTCACCCCTCCACTTT.

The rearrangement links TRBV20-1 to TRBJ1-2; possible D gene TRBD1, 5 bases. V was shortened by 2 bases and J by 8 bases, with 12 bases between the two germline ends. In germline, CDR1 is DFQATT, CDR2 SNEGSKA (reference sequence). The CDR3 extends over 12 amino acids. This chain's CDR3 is CSARIGAGGYTF. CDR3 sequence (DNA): TGCAGTGCTAGAATAGGGGCCGGGGGCTACACCTTC.

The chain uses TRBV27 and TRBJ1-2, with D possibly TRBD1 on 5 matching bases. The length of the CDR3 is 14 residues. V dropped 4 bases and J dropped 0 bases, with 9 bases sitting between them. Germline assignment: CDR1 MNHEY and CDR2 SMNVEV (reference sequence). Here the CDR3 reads CASSSGRANYGYTF. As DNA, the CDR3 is TGTGCCAGCAGTTCAGGGAGAGCTAACTATGGCTACACCTTC.

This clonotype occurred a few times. The CDR3 loop reads CASSFATSGRGTKNIQYF. In nucleotides, the CDR3 is TGCGCCAGCAGCTTCGCTACTAGCGGGAGGGGGACCAAAAACATTCAGTACTTC. The rearrangement joins TRBV5-1 to TRBJ2-4; 13 bases fit TRBD2. The length of the CDR3 is 18 residues. The germline gives CDR1 SGHRS, CDR2 YFSETQ. Trimming at V came to 2 bases and at J to 2 bases, leaving 7 bases not matched to a gene.

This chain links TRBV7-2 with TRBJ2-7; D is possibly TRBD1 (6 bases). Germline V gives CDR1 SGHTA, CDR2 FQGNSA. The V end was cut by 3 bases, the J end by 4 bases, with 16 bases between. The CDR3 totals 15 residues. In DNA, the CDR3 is TGTGCCAGCAGCTTTCTACAGGGATTTGCGTACGAGCAGTACTTC. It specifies CASSFLQGFAYEQYF.

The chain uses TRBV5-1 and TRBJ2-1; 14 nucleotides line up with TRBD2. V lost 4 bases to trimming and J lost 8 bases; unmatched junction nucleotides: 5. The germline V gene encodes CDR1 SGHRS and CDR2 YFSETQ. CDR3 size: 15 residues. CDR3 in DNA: TGCGCCAGCAGCGGGGGACTAGCGGGAGTCGATGAGCAGTTCTTC. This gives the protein CASSGGLAGVDEQFF. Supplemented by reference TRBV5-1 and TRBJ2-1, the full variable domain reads KAGVTQTPRYLIKTRGQQVTLSCSPISGHRSVSWYQQTPGQGLQFLFEYFSETQRNKGNFPGRFSGRQFSNSRSEMNVSTLELGDSALYLCASSGGLAGVDEQFFGPGTRLTVL.

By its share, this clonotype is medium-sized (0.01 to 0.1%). The CDR3 is CASSLDRGQPQHF. Here the CDR3 DNA reads TGTGCCAGCAGCTTAGATCGGGGTCAGCCCCAGCATTTT. The genes are TRBV11-2 and TRBJ1-5; D remains unclear. The V gene lost 0 bases and the J gene lost 6 bases, with 6 bases spanning the gap. Germline loops: CDR1 SGHAT, CDR2 FQNNGV. The CDR3 has 13 residues.

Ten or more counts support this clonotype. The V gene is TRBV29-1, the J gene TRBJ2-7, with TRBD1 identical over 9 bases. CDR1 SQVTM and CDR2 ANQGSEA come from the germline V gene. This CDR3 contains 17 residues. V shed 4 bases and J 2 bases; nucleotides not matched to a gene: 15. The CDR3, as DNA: TGCAGCGTTGTACCGAACATGCCGGGACAGGGCACCTACGAGCAGTACTTC. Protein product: CSVVPNMPGQGTYEQYF.

CDR3 in amino acids: CSAQTYRGDQPQHF. The CDR3 nucleotides read TGCAGTGCGCAGACATACCGGGGTGATCAGCCCCAGCATTTT. V is TRBV20-1 and J is TRBJ1-5, with D uncertain. V lost 6 bases to trimming and J lost 5 bases, with 17 bases between them. This CDR3 comprises 14 residues. Germline lookup yields CDR1 DFQATT and CDR2 SNEGSKA (reference sequence).

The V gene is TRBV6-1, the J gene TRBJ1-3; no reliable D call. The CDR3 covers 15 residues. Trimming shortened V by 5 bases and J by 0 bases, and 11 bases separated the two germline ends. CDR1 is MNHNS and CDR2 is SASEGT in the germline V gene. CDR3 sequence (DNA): TGTGCCAGCAGTCAACTCAGGAGCTCTGGAAACACCATATATTTT. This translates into CASSQLRSSGNTIYF.

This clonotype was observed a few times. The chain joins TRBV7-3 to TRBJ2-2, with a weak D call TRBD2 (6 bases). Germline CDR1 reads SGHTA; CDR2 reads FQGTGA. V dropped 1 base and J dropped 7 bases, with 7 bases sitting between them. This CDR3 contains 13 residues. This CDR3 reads CASSLRRGGELFF. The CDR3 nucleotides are TGTGCCAGCAGCTTAAGGCGGGGCGGGGAGCTGTTTTTT. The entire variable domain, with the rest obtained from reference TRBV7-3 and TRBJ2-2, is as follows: GAGVSQTPSNKVTEKGKYVELRCDPISGHTALYWYRQSLGQGPEFLIYFQGTGAADDSGLPNDRFFAVRPEGSVSTLKIQRTERGDSAVYLCASSLRRGGELFFGEGSRLTVL.

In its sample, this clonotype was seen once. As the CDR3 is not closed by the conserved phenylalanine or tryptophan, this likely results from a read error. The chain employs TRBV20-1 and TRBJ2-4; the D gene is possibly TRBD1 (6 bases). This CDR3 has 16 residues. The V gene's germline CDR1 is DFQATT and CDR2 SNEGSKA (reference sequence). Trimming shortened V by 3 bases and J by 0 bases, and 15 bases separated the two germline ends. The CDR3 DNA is TGCAGTGCTAGGTCTAGGACAGTGCTAGCCAAAAACATTCAGTACATC. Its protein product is CSARSRTVLAKNIQYI.

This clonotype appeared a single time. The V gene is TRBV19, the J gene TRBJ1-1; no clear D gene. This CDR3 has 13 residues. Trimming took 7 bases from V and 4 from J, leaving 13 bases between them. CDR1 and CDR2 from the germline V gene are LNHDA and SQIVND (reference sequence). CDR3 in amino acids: CASNQKVGTEAFF. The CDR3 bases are TGTGCCAGTAATCAGAAGGTGGGCACTGAAGCTTTCTTT.

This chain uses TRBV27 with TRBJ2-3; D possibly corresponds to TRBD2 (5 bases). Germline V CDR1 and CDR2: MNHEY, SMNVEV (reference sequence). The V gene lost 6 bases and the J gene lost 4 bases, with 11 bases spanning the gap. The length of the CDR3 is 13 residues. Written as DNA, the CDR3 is TGTGCCAGCAGCCGTCGGGATCCAGATACGCAGTATTTT. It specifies CASSRRDPDTQYF.

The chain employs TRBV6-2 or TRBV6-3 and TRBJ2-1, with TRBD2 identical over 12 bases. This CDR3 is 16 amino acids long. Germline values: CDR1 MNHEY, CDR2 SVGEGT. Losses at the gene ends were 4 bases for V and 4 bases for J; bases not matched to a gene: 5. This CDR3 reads CASSSSLAGGYNEQFF. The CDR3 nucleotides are TGTGCCAGCAGTTCATCACTAGCGGGAGGTTACAATGAGCAGTTCTTC.

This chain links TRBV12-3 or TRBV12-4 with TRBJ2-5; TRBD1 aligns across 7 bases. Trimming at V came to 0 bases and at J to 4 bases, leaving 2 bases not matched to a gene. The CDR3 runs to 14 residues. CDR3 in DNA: TGTGCCAGCAGTTTAGCTACAGGGGCAGAGACCCAGTACTTC. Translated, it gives CASSLATGAETQYF.